Sequencing of this T cell receptor beta chain was carried out in a study of beta chain features in type 1 diabetes. Expressed TCRB transcripts were sequenced because the isolated RNA had all been reverse transcribed beforehand. Method: immunoSEQ multiplex PCR; TCRdb's copy keeps in-frame clones and lacks some. The profile covers about 240,000 clones, with around a quarter appearing a single time and around 4% taken by the ten largest. The sample taken for sequencing was central memory CD4+ T cells from blood. This TCR came from a man between 25 and 39 years old in good health.

The CDR3 reads CASSPGTGYGYTF. The CDR3 DNA reads as TGTGCCAGCAGCCCCGGGACAGGGTATGGCTACACCTTC. The chain carries TRBV7-9 and TRBJ1-2, with TRBD1 matching over 9 bases. This CDR3 is 13 amino acids long. In germline, CDR1 is SEHNR, CDR2 FQNEAQ (reference sequence). The ends lost 5 bases at V and 5 bases at J; junction bases unmatched: 3.